This T cell receptor beta chain was profiled in a study of T cell responses to AZD1222 COVID-19 vaccine. Study-level results: Researchers took repertoire samples only after the peak T cell response had come. The CD4 TCRs associated with vaccination extended across spike and predominated at 160-218 and 743-854.

Sequencing was performed with immunoSEQ multiplex PCR; in TCRdb, only in-frame clones are kept and a portion is missing. The table lists about 110,000 clones, roughly 89% of them singletons. Samples with a second dose at about 4 or about 12 weeks were pooled together. As to this clone: Its target is not known. The same CDR3 is also encoded by other DNA sequences in this sample.

This CDR3 is built from 14 residues. Germline V gene data show CDR1 as GTSNPN and CDR2 as SVGIG (reference sequence). The ends were cut back, 0 bases at V and 0 bases at J, with 9 bases in the middle. The rearrangement uses TRBV30 and TRBJ2-7; the D gene is possibly TRBD2 (6 bases). The TCR comes from an adult who received the AZD1222 COVID-19 vaccine. The source was peripheral blood, collected 28 days after the second AZD1222 dose. The CDR3 bases are TGTGCCTGGAGTGTAGGCGGGGACTCCTACGAGCAGTACTTC. This encodes CAWSVGGDSYEQYF.